The TCR beta chain described here comes from a study of T-cell reconstitution after alpha-beta-depleted transplantation in children. Unique molecular identifiers tagged the TCRbeta library. MiXCR, applied by TCRdb to the PCR reads, yields one record per CDR3 protein. In the table there are over 550,000 distinct CDR3 sequences, roughly a tenth of which are singletons. This CDR3 region has 13 residues. V lost 0 bases and J lost 3, with 6 bases in between. Germline CDR1 DFQATT, CDR2 SNEGSKA (reference sequence). This clonotype was recorded many times. This clonotype was obtained from a human donor who donated a stem cell graft to a child with acute myeloid leukemia. This chain links TRBV20-1 with TRBJ2-1; D gene uncertain. The sample here was PBMCs from the stem cell graft donor, taken from the stem cell graft. This chain's CDR3 is CSARDLNYNEQFF. The CDR3 DNA is TGCAGTGCTAGAGATTTGAACTACAATGAGCAGTTCTTC.